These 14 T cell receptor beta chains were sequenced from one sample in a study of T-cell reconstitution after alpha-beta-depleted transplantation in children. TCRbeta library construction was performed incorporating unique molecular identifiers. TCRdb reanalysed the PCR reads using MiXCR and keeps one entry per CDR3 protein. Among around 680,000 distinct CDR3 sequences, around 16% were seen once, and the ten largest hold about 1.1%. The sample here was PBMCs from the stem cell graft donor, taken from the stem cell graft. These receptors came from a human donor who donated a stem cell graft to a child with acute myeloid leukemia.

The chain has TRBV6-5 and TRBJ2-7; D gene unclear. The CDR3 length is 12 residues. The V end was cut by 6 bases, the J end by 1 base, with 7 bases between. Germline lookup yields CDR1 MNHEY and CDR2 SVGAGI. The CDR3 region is CASSRRSYEQYF. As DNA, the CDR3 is TGTGCCAGCAGCCGCCGTTCCTACGAGCAGTACTTC.

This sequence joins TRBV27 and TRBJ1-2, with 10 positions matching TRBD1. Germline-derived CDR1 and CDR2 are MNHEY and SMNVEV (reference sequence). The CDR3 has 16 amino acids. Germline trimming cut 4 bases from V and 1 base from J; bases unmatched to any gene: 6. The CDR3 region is CASSYFGTGDNYGYTF. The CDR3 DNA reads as TGTGCCAGCAGTTACTTCGGGACAGGGGATAACTATGGCTACACCTTC.

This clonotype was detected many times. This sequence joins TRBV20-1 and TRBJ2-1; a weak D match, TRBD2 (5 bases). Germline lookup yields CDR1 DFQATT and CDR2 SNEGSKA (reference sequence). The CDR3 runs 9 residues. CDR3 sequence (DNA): TGCGGCACTAGGAGTGAGCAGTTCTTC. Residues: CGTRSEQFF.

Here the CDR3 DNA reads TGCGCCAGCAGCCAAGTGGTCCGGACCGGGGAGCTGTTTTTT. Its translation is CASSQVVRTGELFF. V gene TRBV4-3 combines with J gene TRBJ2-2; D is unresolved. The V end was cut by 1 base, the J end by 5 bases, with 8 bases between. The CDR3 runs to 14 residues. CDR1 is LGHNA, CDR2 YSLEER, per germline.

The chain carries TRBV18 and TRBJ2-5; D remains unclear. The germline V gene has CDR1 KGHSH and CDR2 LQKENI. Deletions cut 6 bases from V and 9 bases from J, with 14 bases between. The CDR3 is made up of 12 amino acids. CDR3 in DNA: TGTGCCAGCTCGTCAGTGCCCGCGGCCCAGTACTTC. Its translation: CASSSVPAAQYF.

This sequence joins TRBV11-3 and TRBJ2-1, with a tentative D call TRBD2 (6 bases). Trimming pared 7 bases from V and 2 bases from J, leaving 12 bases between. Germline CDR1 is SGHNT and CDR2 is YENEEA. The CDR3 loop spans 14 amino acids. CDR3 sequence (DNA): TGTGCCAGCACCCACTCGGGGGCCTACAATGAGCAGTTCTTC. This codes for CASTHSGAYNEQFF.

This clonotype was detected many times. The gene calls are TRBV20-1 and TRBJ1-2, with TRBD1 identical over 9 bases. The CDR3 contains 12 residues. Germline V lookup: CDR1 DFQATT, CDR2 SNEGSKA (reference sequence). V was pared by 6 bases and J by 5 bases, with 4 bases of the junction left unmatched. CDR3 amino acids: CSAHRGPYGYTF. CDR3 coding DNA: TGCAGTGCCCACAGGGGGCCATATGGCTACACCTTC.

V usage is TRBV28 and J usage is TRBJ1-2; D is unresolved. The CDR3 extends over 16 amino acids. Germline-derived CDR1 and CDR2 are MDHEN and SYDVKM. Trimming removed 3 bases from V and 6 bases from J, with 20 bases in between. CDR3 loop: CASSLNRGTAGHGYTF. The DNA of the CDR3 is TGTGCCAGCAGTTTGAATCGCGGAACAGCCGGTCATGGCTACACCTTC.

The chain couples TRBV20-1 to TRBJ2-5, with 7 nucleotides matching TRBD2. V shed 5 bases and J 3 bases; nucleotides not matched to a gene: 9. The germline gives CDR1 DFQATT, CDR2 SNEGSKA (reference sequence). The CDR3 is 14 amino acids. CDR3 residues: CSAPLAGVKETQYF. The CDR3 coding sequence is TGCAGTGCTCCCCTGGCGGGGGTGAAAGAGACCCAGTACTTC.

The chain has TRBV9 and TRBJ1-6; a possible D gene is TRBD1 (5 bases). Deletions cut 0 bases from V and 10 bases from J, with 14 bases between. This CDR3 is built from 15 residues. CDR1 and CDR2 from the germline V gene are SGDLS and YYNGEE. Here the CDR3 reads CASSVAVGGDSPLHF. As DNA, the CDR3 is TGTGCCAGCAGCGTAGCTGTTGGGGGTGACTCACCCCTCCACTTT.

The CDR3 is CASSLRTKMNTEAFF. In DNA, the CDR3 is TGTGCCAGCAGCTTACGGACAAAGATGAACACTGAAGCTTTCTTT. The chain recombines TRBV13 with TRBJ1-1, with D perhaps matching TRBD1 (5 bases). V shed 2 bases and J shed 0 bases, with 10 bases lying between them. The CDR3 is 15 amino acids. In germline, CDR1 is PRHDT, CDR2 FYEKMQ (reference sequence).

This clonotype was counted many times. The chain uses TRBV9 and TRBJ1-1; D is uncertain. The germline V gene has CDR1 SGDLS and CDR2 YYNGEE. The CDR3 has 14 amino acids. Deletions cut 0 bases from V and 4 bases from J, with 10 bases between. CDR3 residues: CASSVDGPGTEAFF. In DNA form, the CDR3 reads TGTGCCAGCAGCGTAGATGGCCCGGGCACTGAAGCTTTCTTT. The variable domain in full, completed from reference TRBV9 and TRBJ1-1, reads DSGVTQTPKHLITATGQRVTLRCSPRSGDLSVYWYQQSLDQGLQFLIQYYNGEERAKGNILERFSAQQFPDLHSELNLSSLELGDSALYFCASSVDGPGTEAFFGQGTRLTVV.

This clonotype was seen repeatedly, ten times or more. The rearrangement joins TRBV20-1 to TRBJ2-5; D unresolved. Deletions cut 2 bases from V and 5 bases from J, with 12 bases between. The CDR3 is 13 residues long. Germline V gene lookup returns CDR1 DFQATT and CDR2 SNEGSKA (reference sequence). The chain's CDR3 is CSARSVVGETQYF. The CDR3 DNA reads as TGCAGTGCTAGATCAGTAGTGGGGGAGACCCAGTACTTC.

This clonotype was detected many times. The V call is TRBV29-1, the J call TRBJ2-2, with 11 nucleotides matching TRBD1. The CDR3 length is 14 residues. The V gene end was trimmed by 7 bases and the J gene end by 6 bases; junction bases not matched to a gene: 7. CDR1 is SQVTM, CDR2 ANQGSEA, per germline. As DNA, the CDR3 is TGCAGCGCCGCACCGGGACAGGGGGCCGGGGAGCTGTTTTTT. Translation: CSAAPGQGAGELFF.